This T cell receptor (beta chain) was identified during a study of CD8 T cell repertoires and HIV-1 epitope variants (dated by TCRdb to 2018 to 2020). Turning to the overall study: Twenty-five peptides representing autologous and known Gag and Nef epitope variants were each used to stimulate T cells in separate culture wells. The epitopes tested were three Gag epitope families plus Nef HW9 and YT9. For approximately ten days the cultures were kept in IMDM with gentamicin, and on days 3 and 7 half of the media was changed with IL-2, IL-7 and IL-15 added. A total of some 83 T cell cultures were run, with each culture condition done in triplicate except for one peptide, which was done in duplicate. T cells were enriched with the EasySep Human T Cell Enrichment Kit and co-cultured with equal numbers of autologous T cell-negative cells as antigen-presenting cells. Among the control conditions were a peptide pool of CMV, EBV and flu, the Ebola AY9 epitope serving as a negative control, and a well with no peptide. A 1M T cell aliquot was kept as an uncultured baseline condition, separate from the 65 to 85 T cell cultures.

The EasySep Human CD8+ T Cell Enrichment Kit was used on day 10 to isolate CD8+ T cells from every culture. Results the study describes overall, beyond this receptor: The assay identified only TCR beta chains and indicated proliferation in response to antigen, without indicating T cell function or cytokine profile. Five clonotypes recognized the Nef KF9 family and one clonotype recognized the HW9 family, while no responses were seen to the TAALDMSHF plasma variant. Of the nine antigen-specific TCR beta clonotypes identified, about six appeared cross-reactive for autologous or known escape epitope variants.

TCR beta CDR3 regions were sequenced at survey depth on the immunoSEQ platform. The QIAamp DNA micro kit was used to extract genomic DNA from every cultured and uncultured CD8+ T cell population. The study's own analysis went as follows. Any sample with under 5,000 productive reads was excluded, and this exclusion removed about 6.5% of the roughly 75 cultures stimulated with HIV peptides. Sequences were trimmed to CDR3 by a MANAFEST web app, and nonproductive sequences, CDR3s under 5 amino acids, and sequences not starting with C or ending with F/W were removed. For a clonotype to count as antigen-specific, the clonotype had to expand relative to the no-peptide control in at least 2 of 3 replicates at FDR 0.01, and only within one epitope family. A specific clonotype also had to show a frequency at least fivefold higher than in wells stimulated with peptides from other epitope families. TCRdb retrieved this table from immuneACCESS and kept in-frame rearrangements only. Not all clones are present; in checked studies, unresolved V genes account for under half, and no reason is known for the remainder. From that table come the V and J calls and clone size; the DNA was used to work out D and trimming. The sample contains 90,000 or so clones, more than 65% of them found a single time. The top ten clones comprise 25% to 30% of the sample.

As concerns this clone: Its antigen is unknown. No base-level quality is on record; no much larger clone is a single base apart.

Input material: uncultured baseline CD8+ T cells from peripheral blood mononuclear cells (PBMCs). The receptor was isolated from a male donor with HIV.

The nucleotides are TGCGCCAGCAGCGTTTGGACAGGGAAAGACGAGCAGTACTTC. Its protein reads: CASSVWTGKDEQYF. The V gene is TRBV5-1 and the J gene is TRBJ2-7; TRBD1 agrees with 8 junctional bases. V is cut back by 4 bases and J by 5 bases, with 8 bases in the junction unmatched. From cysteine to phenylalanine, the CDR3 is 14 amino acids long. Of the read, only the CDR3 DNA is kept; its 42 bases are in frame from base 1. As encoded in the germline V gene, CDR1 is SGHRS while CDR2 is YFSETQ.